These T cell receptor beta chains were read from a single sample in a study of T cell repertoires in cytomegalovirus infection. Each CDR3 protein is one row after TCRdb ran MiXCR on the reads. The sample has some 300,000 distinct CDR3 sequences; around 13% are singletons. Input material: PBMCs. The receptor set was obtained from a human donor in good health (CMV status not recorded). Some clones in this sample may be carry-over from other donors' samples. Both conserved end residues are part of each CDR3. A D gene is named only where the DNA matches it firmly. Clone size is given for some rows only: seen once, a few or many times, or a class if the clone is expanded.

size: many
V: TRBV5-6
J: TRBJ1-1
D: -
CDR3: CASSDRMNTEAFF
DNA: TGTGCCAGCAGCGACAGAATGAACACTGAAGCTTTCTTT

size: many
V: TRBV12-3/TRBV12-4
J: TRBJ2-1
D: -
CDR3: CASSATSAYNEQFF
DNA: TGTGCCAGCAGTGCCACTAGTGCGTACAATGAGCAGTTCTTC

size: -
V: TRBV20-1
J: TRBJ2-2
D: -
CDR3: CSARGVGRISNTGELFF
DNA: TGCAGTGCTAGAGGTGTGGGGAGAATTTCGAACACCGGGGAGCTGTTTTTT

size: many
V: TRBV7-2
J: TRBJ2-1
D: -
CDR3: CASSLVVAQPLDEQFF
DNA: TGTGCCAGCAGCTTAGTGGTAGCCCAACCTTTGGATGAGCAGTTCTTC

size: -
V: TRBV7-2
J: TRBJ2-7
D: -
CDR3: CASSPAGTLSYEQYF
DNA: TGTGCCAGCAGCCCCGCCGGGACTCTCTCCTACGAGCAGTACTTC

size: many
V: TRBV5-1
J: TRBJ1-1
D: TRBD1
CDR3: CASNLGTVNTEAFF
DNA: TGCGCCAGCAACCTTGGGACAGTGAACACTGAAGCTTTCTTT

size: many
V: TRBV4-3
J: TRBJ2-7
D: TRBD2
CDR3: CASSQDRTSGDSYEQYF
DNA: TGCGCCAGCAGCCAAGATCGGACTAGCGGGGACTCCTACGAGCAGTACTTC

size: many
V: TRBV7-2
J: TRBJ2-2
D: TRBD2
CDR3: CASSPPGLAGFGELFF
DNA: TGTGCCAGCAGCCCTCCGGGACTAGCGGGATTCGGGGAGCTGTTTTTT

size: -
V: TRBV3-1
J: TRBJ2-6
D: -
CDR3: CASSPPAGANVLTF
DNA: TGTGCCAGCAGCCCGCCGGCTGGGGCCAACGTCCTGACTTTC

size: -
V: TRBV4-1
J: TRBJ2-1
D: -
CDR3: CASSQVLRGVGPYNEQFF
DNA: TGCGCCAGCAGCCAAGTTCTTAGAGGAGTGGGACCCTACAATGAGCAGTTCTTC

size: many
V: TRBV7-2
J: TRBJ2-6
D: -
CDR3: CASSLNVGANVLTF
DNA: TGTGCCAGCAGCTTAAACGTAGGGGCCAACGTCCTGACTTTC

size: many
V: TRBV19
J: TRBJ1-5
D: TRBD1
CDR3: CASSIFTGQSNQPQHF
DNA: TGTGCCAGTAGTATCTTTACGGGACAGTCCAATCAGCCCCAGCATTTT

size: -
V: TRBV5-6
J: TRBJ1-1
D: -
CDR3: CASSLDQGSMNTEAFF
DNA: TGTGCCAGCAGCTTGGATCAGGGATCCATGAACACTGAAGCTTTCTTT

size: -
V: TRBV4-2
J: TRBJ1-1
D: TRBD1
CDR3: CASSQDQGTGNTEAFF
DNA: TGTGCCAGCAGCCAAGATCAGGGGACAGGGAACACTGAAGCTTTCTTT

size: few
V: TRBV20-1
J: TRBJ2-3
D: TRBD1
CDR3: CSASPGQKTDTQYF
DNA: TGCAGTGCTAGCCCGGGACAGAAGACAGATACGCAGTATTTT

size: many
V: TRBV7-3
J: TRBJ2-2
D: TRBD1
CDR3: CASSLDRGRTGELFF
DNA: TGTGCCAGCAGCTTAGACAGGGGGCGTACCGGGGAGCTGTTTTTT

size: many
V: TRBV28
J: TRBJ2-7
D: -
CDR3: CASSSDLAYEQYF
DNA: TGTGCCAGCAGTTCTGATCTCGCCTACGAGCAGTACTTC

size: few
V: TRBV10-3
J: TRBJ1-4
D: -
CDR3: CAPPEGSPGANEKLFF
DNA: TGTGCCCCGCCCGAAGGAAGCCCCGGAGCTAATGAAAAACTGTTTTTT

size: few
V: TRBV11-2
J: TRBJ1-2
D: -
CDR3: CASSLDLRPDGYTF
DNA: TGTGCCAGCAGCTTAGATCTAAGGCCGGATGGCTACACCTTC

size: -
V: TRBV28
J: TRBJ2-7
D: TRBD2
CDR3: CASTGTSVYEQYF
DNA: TGTGCCAGCACCGGGACTAGCGTTTACGAGCAGTACTTC